The 17 T cell receptor beta chains below come from one sample, sequenced in a study of T cells in Graves' hyperthyroidism and ophthalmopathy. RNA transcripts provided the source from which TCR beta CDR3 regions were amplified. An initial round of RT-PCR targeting the TCR CDR3 relied on the HTBI primer set. TCRdb used MiXCR to reprocess the multiplex PCR reads, holding one entry per CDR3 protein. Among approximately 420,000 distinct CDR3 sequences listed, approximately 15% were seen once. Sequencing was carried out using blood. These receptors originate from a woman in her thirties with Graves' hyperthyroidism.

This clonotype has only a few counts. The chain carries TRBV5-1 and TRBJ2-5, with 13 bases matching TRBD2. V lost 2 bases to trimming and J lost 5 bases; unmatched junction nucleotides: 6. In germline, CDR1 is SGHRS, CDR2 YFSETQ. The CDR3 covers 16 residues. The CDR3 region is CASSFELAGGGETQYF. The DNA of the CDR3 is TGCGCCAGCAGCTTCGAACTAGCGGGAGGGGGCGAGACCCAGTACTTC.

In its sample, this clonotype was seen many times. The gene calls are TRBV18 and TRBJ2-1, with 10 bases lining up with TRBD2. V trimming: 0 bases; J trimming: 9 bases; junction bases outside the gene matches: 5. This CDR3 region has 15 residues. Germline CDR1 reads KGHSH; CDR2 reads LQKENI. The DNA of the CDR3 is TGTGCCAGCTCACCACCTGCACTAGCGGGACTTGAGCAGTTCTTC. Translated: CASSPPALAGLEQFF.

The chain links TRBV5-1 to TRBJ2-7; D assignment may be TRBD1 or TRBD2 (5 bases each). The germline CDR1 and CDR2 sequences are SGHRS and YFSETQ. This CDR3 is 15 amino acids long. Trimming stripped 6 bases from V and 0 bases from J, with 16 bases between. This chain's CDR3 is CASTSGTLGSYEQYF. Here the CDR3 DNA reads TGCGCCAGCACCTCGGGGACCCTTGGCTCCTACGAGCAGTACTTC.

V is TRBV6-1 and J is TRBJ1-5; 8 nucleotides line up with TRBD1. The CDR3 totals 13 residues. V was pared by 8 bases and J by 7 bases, with 7 bases of the junction left unmatched. Germline CDR1 reads MNHNS; CDR2 reads SASEGT. The DNA of the CDR3 is TGTGCCAGCGCCGTGTCAGGGGGCCAGCCCCAGCATTTT. It yields the protein CASAVSGGQPQHF.

This sequence joins TRBV25-1 and TRBJ1-1; D remains ambiguous. CDR3 length: 13 amino acids. CDR1 and CDR2 (germline): MGHDK, SYGVNS. Trimming cost V 5 bases and J 0 bases, with 7 bases left between them. The CDR3 nucleotides are TGTGCCAGCAGTTCAAATCTGAACACTGAAGCTTTCTTT. Its translation is CASSSNLNTEAFF.

This clonotype was detected many times. The chain employs TRBV28 and TRBJ2-3; D call uncertain. This CDR3 has 18 amino acids. Trimming removed 2 bases from V and 1 base from J, with 19 bases in between. CDR1 and CDR2 (germline): MDHEN, SYDVKM. The CDR3 protein is CASSLRRVTLTRTDTQYF. CDR3 bases: TGTGCCAGCAGTTTACGACGGGTCACCCTAACCCGCACAGATACGCAGTATTTT.

This clonotype was counted a few times. The genes are TRBV7-9 and TRBJ2-3; D is unresolved. Germline CDR1 is SEHNR and CDR2 is FQNEAQ (reference sequence). The V and J ends lost 4 bases and 4 bases respectively, with 15 bases between them. The CDR3 length is 15 residues. The CDR3 protein is CASSSYARASDTQYF. The CDR3 region has the DNA TGTGCCAGCAGCTCCTACGCCCGGGCATCAGATACGCAGTATTTT.

The V and J genes are TRBV6-1 and TRBJ1-3; no reliable D call. Germline V gene sequence: CDR1 MNHNS, CDR2 SASEGT. This CDR3 has 15 amino acids. The V end lost 1 base, the J end lost 2 bases, and 9 bases lay between the germline ends. The CDR3 region is CASSEVPGAGNTIYF. Here the CDR3 DNA reads TGTGCCAGCAGTGAAGTACCGGGAGCTGGAAACACCATATATTTT.

The V gene is TRBV7-8, the J gene TRBJ2-3; 14 bases are a match to TRBD2. The CDR3 is 17 amino acids. Germline CDR1 reads SGHVS; CDR2 reads FQNEAQ. Losses at the gene ends were 5 bases for V and 4 bases for J; bases not matched to a gene: 8. CDR3 sequence reads: CASSGRLAGGLADTQYF. The CDR3 DNA is TGTGCCAGCAGCGGACGACTAGCGGGAGGGTTGGCAGATACGCAGTATTTT.

CDR3 coding DNA: TGTGCCAGCAACCCTAGCGGGGCGAACACCGGGGAGCTGTTTTTT. Protein: CASNPSGANTGELFF. The V call is TRBV11-2, the J call TRBJ2-2; 9 nucleotides match TRBD2. V lost 7 bases to trimming and J lost 0 bases; unmatched junction nucleotides: 3. The germline V gene encodes CDR1 SGHAT and CDR2 FQNNGV. The CDR3 sequence is 15 residues long.

This clonotype appeared a few times. In DNA, the CDR3 is TGTGCCAGCAGCTGGACCTCTAGCGGGAGCTCCTACAATGAGCAGTTCTTC. Residues: CASSWTSSGSSYNEQFF. This chain connects TRBV5-5 to TRBJ2-1, with 10 bases that match TRBD2. V trimming: 3 bases; J trimming: 0 bases; junction bases outside the gene matches: 6. Germline V lookup: CDR1 SGHKS, CDR2 YYEKEE (reference sequence). CDR3 size: 17 residues. Filled out from reference TRBV5-5 and TRBJ2-1, the complete variable domain reads DAGVTQSPTHLIKTRGQQVTLRCSPISGHKSVSWYQQVLGQGPQFIFQYYEKEERGRGNFPDRFSARQFPNYSSELNVNALLLGDSALYLCASSWTSSGSSYNEQFFGPGTRLTVL.

This clonotype showed up just a few times. The chain links TRBV20-1 to TRBJ2-7; D gene ambiguous. This CDR3 region has 14 residues. Germline V lookup: CDR1 DFQATT, CDR2 SNEGSKA (reference sequence). V gave up 0 bases and J gave up 3 bases, with 12 bases separating them. CDR3 sequence reads: CSARDPLGNYEQYF. The CDR3 DNA is TGCAGTGCTAGAGATCCCCTAGGGAACTACGAGCAGTACTTC.

This clonotype was counted at least ten times. The chain recombines TRBV7-9 with TRBJ1-5, with D possibly matching TRBD1 (5 bases). The V gene's germline CDR1 is SEHNR and CDR2 FQNEAQ (reference sequence). The CDR3 sequence is 14 residues long. With 5 bases removed from V and 6 bases from J, the gap between germline ends came to 14 bases. The CDR3 spells CASSNGTVGQPQHF. Written as DNA, the CDR3 is TGTGCCAGCAGCAACGGGACTGTTGGTCAGCCCCAGCATTTT.

This clonotype was seen many times. The chain joins TRBV28 to TRBJ1-1; D unresolved. Trimming stripped 3 bases from V and 6 bases from J, with 17 bases between. Germline-derived CDR1 and CDR2 are MDHEN and SYDVKM. This CDR3 contains 15 residues. The CDR3 loop reads CASSFPMAGRAEAFF. Here the CDR3 DNA reads TGTGCCAGCAGTTTCCCCATGGCGGGAAGGGCTGAAGCTTTCTTT.

The V and J genes are TRBV19 and TRBJ2-2, with 8 bases that match TRBD1. J gave up 7 bases and V 5 bases, and 6 bases lay outside the gene matches. The length of the CDR3 is 14 residues. CDR1 and CDR2 (germline): LNHDA, SQIVND (reference sequence). The CDR3 here is CASSGQGAVGELFF. The CDR3 DNA reads as TGTGCCAGTAGTGGGCAGGGGGCGGTCGGGGAGCTGTTTTTT.

This clonotype was seen at least ten times. The V call is TRBV12-3 or TRBV12-4, the J call TRBJ2-3, with a possible D match to TRBD2 (6 bases). The length of the CDR3 is 14 residues. V dropped 5 bases and J dropped 8 bases, with 17 bases sitting between them. CDR3 in amino acids: CASSPTTMGGTQYF. The DNA of the CDR3 is TGTGCCAGCAGTCCAACGACTATGGGGGGTACGCAGTATTTT.

This clonotype was recorded at least ten times. This chain uses TRBV28 with TRBJ2-1, with D perhaps matching TRBD2 (5 bases). V was trimmed by 2 bases and J by 10 bases, leaving 9 bases between them. Germline V gives CDR1 MDHEN, CDR2 SYDVKM. This CDR3 is 12 amino acids long. For the CDR3, the DNA is TGTGCCAGCAGTTTAAACGAGCGGGAGCAGTTCTTC. It encodes CASSLNEREQFF.